This entry lists 7 T cell receptor beta chains sequenced from one sample in a study of human T cells and chemical hapten exposure. Time point reported: patch test 1, 2 weeks after DPC sensitization. Specified treatment: therapeutic diphenylcyclopropenone sensitization with weekly scalp DPC. Each CDR3 protein is one row after TCRdb ran MiXCR on the RACE reads. This table has 80,000 to 100,000 distinct CDR3 sequences, 9.5% to 15% appearing once. The material was whole blood, obtained in connection with sensitization to the hapten diphenylcyclopropenone (DPC). All receptors come from a woman aged 40-49 years with alopecia areata. Some clones in this sample may be carry-over from other donors' samples.

As regards this clonotype: At one boundary the junction diverges from the germline segment, which might be a read error. The rearrangement links TRBV11-2 to TRBJ2-7, with D perhaps given as TRBD1 or TRBD2 (5 bases each). Germline CDR1 and CDR2: SGHAT and FQNNGV. This CDR3 is 14 amino acids long. CDR3 nucleotide sequence: TGTGCCAGCACGGGGACGGCTAGCTCCTACGAGCTGTACTTC. Protein sequence: CASTGTASSYELYF.

V gene TRBV20-1 combines with J gene TRBJ2-7; TRBD1 is a possible D gene (6 bases). This CDR3 is built from 14 residues. Deletions cut 6 bases from V and 0 bases from J, with 15 bases between. The germline V gene has CDR1 DFQATT and CDR2 SNEGSKA (reference sequence). This CDR3 is CSAYRDKVSYEQYF. DNA of the CDR3: TGCAGTGCCTACCGGGACAAGGTCTCCTACGAGCAGTACTTC.

This chain connects TRBV25-1 to TRBJ2-5, with D possibly being TRBD2 (6 bases). The CDR3 loop spans 17 amino acids. From germline, CDR1 is MGHDK and CDR2 SYGVNS. Deletions cut 2 bases from V and 2 bases from J, with 18 bases between. CDR3 DNA: TGTGCCAGCAGTGAAAGGAGGGCGGCCGCTATTCAAGAGACCCAGTACTTC. Translated: CASSERRAAAIQETQYF.

This clonotype was detected a few times. V is TRBV20-1 and J is TRBJ2-6; TRBD1 matches 7 bases. CDR1 DFQATT and CDR2 SNEGSKA come from the germline V gene (reference sequence). J lost 1 base, V lost 4 bases, and 10 bases had no gene match. The CDR3 extends over 17 amino acids. The CDR3 DNA sequence: TGCAGTGCTATCGGACAGGAGTATACTTCTGGGGCCAACGTCCTGACTTTC. Protein sequence: CSAIGQEYTSGANVLTF.

This clonotype has ten or more counts. V gene TRBV21-1 combines with J gene TRBJ2-3. TRBV21-1 is shown as a pseudogene. The CDR3 has 15 amino acids. CDR3 DNA: TGTGCCAGCAGCAAAGTTCGGTACGGCACAGATACGCAGTATTTT. It is translated as CASSKVRYGTDTQYF.

The table lists this clonotype with a few counts. The rearrangement links TRBV7-2 to TRBJ2-5; 8 nucleotides agree with TRBD2. Germline CDR1 SGHTA, CDR2 FQGNSA. The CDR3 is made up of 13 amino acids. V shed 5 bases and J 9 bases; nucleotides not matched to a gene: 8. CDR3 coding DNA: TGTGCCAGCAGCCGTAGCGGGACCGGCCCCCAGTACTTC. Translation gives CASSRSGTGPQYF. Drawing the rest from reference TRBV7-2 and TRBJ2-5, the complete variable domain is GAGVSQSPSNKVTEKGKDVELRCDPISGHTALYWYRQSLGQGLEFLIYFQGNSAPDKSGLPSDRFSAERTGGSVSTLTIQRTQQEDSAVYLCASSRSGTGPQYFGPGTRLLVL.

Only one count was recorded for this clonotype. The chain uses TRBV28 and TRBJ2-1; the match to TRBD1 covers 7 bases. V lost 6 bases, J lost 1 base, and 12 bases stayed unmatched. Per the germline V gene, CDR1 is MDHEN and CDR2 is SYDVKM. This CDR3 has 17 residues. The CDR3 DNA reads TGTGCCAGCAGCCCGTACTGGGGACAGAGATCCTACAATGAGCAGTTCTTC. This sequence encodes CASSPYWGQRSYNEQFF.